The 3 T cell receptor beta chains given below trace back to one sample, sequenced in a study of graft-versus-host responses after intestinal transplantation. Generated by immunoSEQ multiplex PCR, the TCRdb table keeps only in-frame clones and is missing some. This table holds around 37,000 clones, roughly 80% found once. The sample here was PBMCs, taken 1070 days after transplant. These receptors were collected from a human patient who received an intestinal transplant, so some T cells may come from the graft donor.

CDR3 region: CASSMVGYNEQFF. The CDR3 nucleotides read TGTGCCAGTAGTATGGTGGGATACAATGAGCAGTTCTTC. This chain links TRBV19 with TRBJ2-1; D unresolved. CDR1 and CDR2 (germline): LNHDA, SQIVND (reference sequence). The CDR3 totals 13 residues. Deletions cut 3 bases from V and 4 bases from J, with 7 bases between.

This chain connects TRBV5-4 to TRBJ2-3, with a possible D match to TRBD2 (7 bases). V dropped 6 bases and J dropped 1 base, with 15 bases sitting between them. The CDR3 length is 15 residues. Germline CDR1 and CDR2: SGHNT and YYREEE (reference sequence). This CDR3 is CASTQGGGGTDTQYF. In DNA, the CDR3 is TGTGCCAGCACCCAAGGGGGGGGAGGCACAGATACGCAGTATTTT.

The chain carries TRBV6-1 and TRBJ2-7; D gene ambiguous. Trimming pared 6 bases from V and 3 bases from J, leaving 6 bases between. From germline, CDR1 is MNHNS and CDR2 SASEGT. This CDR3 contains 11 residues. CDR3 DNA sequence: TGTGCCAGCAGGCAAGACTACGAGCAGTACTTC. It specifies CASRQDYEQYF.